This T cell receptor beta chain was observed in a study of CD8 T cells in Susac syndrome. It was with random hexamers that roughly 0.45 to 1 ug RNA was reverse transcribed. A multiplex approach, immunoSEQ multiplex PCR, amplified TCR beta CDR3 across 54 Vbeta and 13 Jbeta. MiXCR, applied by TCRdb to the immunoSEQ multiplex PCR reads, yields one record per CDR3 protein. Among about 66,000 distinct CDR3 sequences listed, about 94% were seen once. Germline V lookup: CDR1 SGHRS, CDR2 YFSETQ. The CDR3 has 15 residues. V dropped 6 bases and J dropped 5 bases, with 18 bases sitting between them. High-throughput TCR beta sequencing covered peripheral CD8+ and CD4+ T cells. The multiple sclerosis controls, all treatment-naive patients, had relapsing-remitting disease that was stable or active.

V gene TRBV5-1 combines with J gene TRBJ2-1; D is unresolved. Sequenced sample: CD8+ T cells from PBMCs. This sequence originates from a human donor with multiple sclerosis. The CDR3 DNA is TGCGCCAGCACCTGGATAGCCCGAGAACACAATGAGCAGTTCTTC. Residues: CASTWIAREHNEQFF. The full variable domain, in which reference TRBV5-1 and TRBJ2-1 provide the parts outside the CDR3, is KAGVTQTPRYLIKTRGQQVTLSCSPISGHRSVSWYQQTPGQGLQFLFEYFSETQRNKGNFPGRFSGRQFSNSRSEMNVSTLELGDSALYLCASTWIAREHNEQFFGPGTRLTVL.